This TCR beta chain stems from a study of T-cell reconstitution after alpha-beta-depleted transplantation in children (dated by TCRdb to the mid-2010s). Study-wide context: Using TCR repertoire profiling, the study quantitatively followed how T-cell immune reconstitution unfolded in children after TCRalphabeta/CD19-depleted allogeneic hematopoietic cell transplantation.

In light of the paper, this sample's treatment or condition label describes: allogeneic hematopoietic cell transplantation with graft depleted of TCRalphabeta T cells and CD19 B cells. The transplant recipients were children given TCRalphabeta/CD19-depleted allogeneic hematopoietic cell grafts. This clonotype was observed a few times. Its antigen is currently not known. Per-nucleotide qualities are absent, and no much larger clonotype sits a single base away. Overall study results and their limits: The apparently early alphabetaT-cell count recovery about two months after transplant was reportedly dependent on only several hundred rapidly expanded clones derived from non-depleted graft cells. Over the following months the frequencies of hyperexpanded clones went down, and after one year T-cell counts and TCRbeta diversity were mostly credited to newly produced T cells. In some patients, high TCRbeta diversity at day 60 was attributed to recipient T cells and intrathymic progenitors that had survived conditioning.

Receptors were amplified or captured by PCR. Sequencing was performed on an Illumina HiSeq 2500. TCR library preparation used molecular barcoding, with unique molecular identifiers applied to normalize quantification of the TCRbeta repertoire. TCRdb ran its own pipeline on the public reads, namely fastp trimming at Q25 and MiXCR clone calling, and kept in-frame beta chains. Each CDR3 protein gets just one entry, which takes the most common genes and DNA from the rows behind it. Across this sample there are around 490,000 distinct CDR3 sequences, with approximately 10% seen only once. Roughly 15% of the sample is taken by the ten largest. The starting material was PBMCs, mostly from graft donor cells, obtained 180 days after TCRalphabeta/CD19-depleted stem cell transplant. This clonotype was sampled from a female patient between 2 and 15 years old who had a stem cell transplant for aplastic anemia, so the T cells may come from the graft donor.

The CDR3 sequence is CASSRGLDYHEQFF. Read as DNA, the sequence is TGTGCCAGCAGCCGGGGACTAGATTATCATGAGCAGTTCTTC. The chain is made from TRBV27 and TRBJ2-1; 8 bases in the middle match TRBD2. CDR1 and CDR2 are read off the germline V gene (reference sequence) as MNHEY and SMNVEV. The V end gives up 6 bases and the J end 8 bases, leaving 9 bases in the junction not matched to a gene. Taken from cysteine to phenylalanine, the CDR3 has 14 residues. The sequence is cut down to CDR3 DNA, 42 bases in frame from base 1.